Listed below are T cell receptor beta chains from one sample, sequenced in a study of cytomegalovirus exposure and HLA in healthy donors. The repertoire was sequenced with immunoSEQ multiplex PCR; TCRdb's copy has only in-frame clones and lacks some. Of 55,000 to 80,000 clones in the sample, approximately 83% were seen once. The sequencing input was PBMCs. Source of these receptors: a female donor in good health and CMV-seronegative. The CDR3 runs from the conserved cysteine through the conserved F or W. D genes are given only for firm matches. Not all rows give a size; the values are once, few, many and, for expanded clones, a class.

clone_size j_call d_call v_call cdr3_aa cdr3_nt
once TRBJ1-1 TRBD1 TRBV19 CASSIGLPGQGLGTEAFF TGTGCCAGTAGTATAGGTCTCCCGGGACAGGGGTTGGGCACTGAAGCTTTCTTT
once TRBJ1-1 TRBD1 TRBV6-5 CASSKDRVAAFF TGTGCCAGCAGTAAGGACAGGGTGGCAGCTTTCTTT
- TRBJ2-7 TRBD1 TRBV7-2 CASSLEMPGTGTFHEQYF TGTGCCAGCAGCTTAGAGATGCCCGGGACAGGGACATTCCACGAGCAGTACTTC
- TRBJ2-7 TRBD2 TRBV27 CASSLSKIGTSGSYEQYF TGTGCCAGCAGTTTATCGAAAATCGGGACTAGCGGATCCTACGAGCAGTACTTC
- TRBJ2-7 TRBD1 TRBV4-3 CASSRGQGAVSEQYF TGCGCCAGCAGCCGAGGACAGGGGGCTGTTTCCGAGCAGTACTTC
- TRBJ1-6 - TRBV2 CASRIQSSYNSPLHF TGTGCCAGCAGAATACAGAGCTCCTATAATTCACCCCTCCACTTT
once TRBJ1-6 TRBD1 TRBV18 CASSPGQLNNSPLHF TGTGCCAGCTCACCGGGACAGTTAAATAATTCACCCCTCCACTTT
- TRBJ1-3 - TRBV19 CASSIYPDTIYF TGTGCCAGCTCTATTTACCCGGACACCATATATTTT
- TRBJ2-5 TRBD1 TRBV19 CASSIWTGGTETQYF TGTGCCAGTAGTATATGGACAGGGGGGACAGAGACCCAGTACTTC
few TRBJ2-1 TRBD2 TRBV4-1 CASSQVGRERVNEQFF TGCGCCAGCAGCCAAGTGGGGCGGGAGAGGGTCAATGAGCAGTTCTTC
- TRBJ1-1 TRBD1 TRBV19 CATNGIRTGEAFF TGTGCCACCAATGGAATACGGACAGGTGAAGCTTTCTTT
- TRBJ2-1 TRBD1 TRBV27 CASSLSSRGSYNEQFF TGTGCCAGCAGTTTATCGTCCAGGGGGTCCTACAATGAGCAGTTCTTC
- TRBJ2-1 - TRBV15 CATSRANSRLTNEQFF TGTGCCACCAGCAGAGCGAACTCAAGACTAACCAATGAGCAGTTCTTC
- TRBJ2-1 TRBD1 TRBV27 CASSLILGQGPDNEQFF TGTGCCAGCAGTTTAATCCTAGGACAGGGGCCCGACAATGAGCAGTTCTTC
- TRBJ2-5 TRBD2 TRBV5-1 CASSGGGGETQYF TGCGCCAGCAGCGGCGGGGGGGGAGAGACCCAGTACTTC
- TRBJ2-7 - TRBV7-9 CASSRGNEQYF TGTGCCAGCAGCCGCGGGAACGAGCAGTACTTC
- TRBJ1-5 - TRBV18 CASSLNSDQPQHF TGTGCCAGCTCACTTAACTCCGATCAGCCCCAGCATTTT
- TRBJ1-2 - TRBV4-3 CASSQELQGNYGYTF TGCGCCAGCAGCCAAGAGTTACAGGGAAACTATGGCTACACCTTC
- TRBJ2-1 TRBD2 TRBV30 CAWSETSVGFGFF TGTGCCTGGAGTGAGACTAGCGTGGGTTTTGGGTTCTTC
- TRBJ2-1 TRBD2 TRBV7-2 CASTLQTSGAYNEQFF TGTGCCAGCACCCTCCAGACTAGCGGGGCGTACAATGAGCAGTTCTTC
- TRBJ2-5 - TRBV28 CASTLEGSEGRSQYF TGTGCCAGCACCCTCGAGGGTTCGGAAGGAAGGTCCCAGTACTTC
- TRBJ2-1 TRBD2 TRBV30 CAWRTSEAYNEQFF TGTGCCTGGAGGACTAGCGAGGCCTACAATGAGCAGTTCTTC
- TRBJ2-3 - TRBV11-3 CASSSGKWGTDTQYF TGTGCCAGCAGCTCGGGGAAGTGGGGCACAGATACGCAGTATTTT
- TRBJ2-2 TRBD1 TRBV9 CASSIPTGGTNTGELFF TGTGCCAGCAGCATCCCAACAGGGGGCACGAACACCGGGGAGCTGTTTTTT
few TRBJ2-7 TRBD1 TRBV4-3 CASSRQGGSYEQYF TGCGCCAGCAGCCGACAGGGGGGCTCCTACGAGCAGTACTTC
- TRBJ2-7 - TRBV12-2 CASRYTGEASYEQYF TGTGCAAGTCGCTACACAGGGGAGGCATCCTACGAGCAGTACTTC
few TRBJ2-7 - TRBV27 CASSPGWSYEQYF TGTGCCAGCAGTCCCGGGTGGTCCTACGAGCAGTACTTC
once TRBJ1-5 TRBD1 TRBV28 CASSRRDRGNQPQHF TGTGCCAGCAGCCGCCGGGACAGGGGCAATCAGCCCCAGCATTTT
- TRBJ1-2 - TRBV5-1 CASSFDGGTNYGYTF TGCGCCAGCAGCTTTGACGGCGGGACGAACTATGGCTACACCTTC
once TRBJ2-2 - TRBV19 CASSITSWYGTGELFF TGTGCCAGTAGTATAACTTCCTGGTACGGCACCGGGGAGCTGTTTTTT
- TRBJ2-7 TRBD2 TRBV5-6 CASSFLAALRPYEQYF TGTGCCAGCAGCTTCCTAGCGGCCCTTCGCCCCTACGAGCAGTACTTC
- TRBJ2-2 - TRBV11-2 CASSLVRSTGELFF TGTGCCAGCAGCTTAGTTCGCAGCACCGGGGAGCTGTTTTTT
- TRBJ2-7 TRBD2 TRBV11-2 CASSFLGTSTPYEQYF TGTGCCAGCAGCTTCCTGGGGACTAGTACCCCCTACGAGCAGTACTTC